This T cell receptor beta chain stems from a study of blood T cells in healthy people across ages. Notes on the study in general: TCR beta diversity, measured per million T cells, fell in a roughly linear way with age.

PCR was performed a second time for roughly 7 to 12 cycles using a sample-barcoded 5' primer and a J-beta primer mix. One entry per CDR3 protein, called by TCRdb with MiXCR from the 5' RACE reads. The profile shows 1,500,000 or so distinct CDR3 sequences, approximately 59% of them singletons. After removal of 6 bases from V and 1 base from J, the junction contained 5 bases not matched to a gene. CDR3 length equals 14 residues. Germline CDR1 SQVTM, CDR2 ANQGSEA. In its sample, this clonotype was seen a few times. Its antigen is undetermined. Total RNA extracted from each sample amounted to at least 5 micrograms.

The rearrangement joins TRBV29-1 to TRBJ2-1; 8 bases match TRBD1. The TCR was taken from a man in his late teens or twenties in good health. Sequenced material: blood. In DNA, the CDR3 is TGCAGCGTCTCCGGGACAGGTTCCTACAATGAGCAGTTCTTC. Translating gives CSVSGTGSYNEQFF.